The 3 T cell receptor beta chains listed next were all sequenced from one sample in a study of cytomegalovirus exposure and HLA in healthy donors. PCR was performed using 60 Vbeta and 13 Jbeta primers. The table came from immunoSEQ multiplex PCR; TCRdb's copy has only in-frame clones and leaves some out. The repertoire holds 200,000 or so clones, with approximately 83% as singletons. Sequenced material: PBMCs. Receptor source: a boy aged 2 to 10 in good health and CMV-seronegative.

The rearrangement links TRBV11-2 to TRBJ2-2; 8 nucleotides align to TRBD1. From germline, CDR1 is SGHAT and CDR2 FQNNGV. The CDR3 consists of 17 residues. V was pared by 4 bases and J by 6 bases, with 13 bases of the junction left unmatched. The CDR3 loop is CASSSHRGKGQSGELFF. CDR3 DNA: TGTGCCAGCAGCTCCCACAGGGGGAAGGGACAGTCCGGGGAGCTGTTTTTT.

The chain recombines TRBV27 with TRBJ2-7; 7 bases are shared with TRBD1. CDR3 length equals 16 residues. Germline-derived CDR1 and CDR2 are MNHEY and SMNVEV (reference sequence). V lost 0 bases to trimming and J lost 2 bases; unmatched junction nucleotides: 7. CDR3 sequence reads: CASSLSRWDSTYEQYF. Here the CDR3 DNA reads TGTGCCAGCAGTTTATCACGATGGGACAGTACCTACGAGCAGTACTTC.

The chain uses TRBV5-1 and TRBJ2-1, with D possibly being TRBD2 (6 bases). The CDR3 loop spans 15 amino acids. The germline V and J ends were trimmed by 0 bases and 7 bases, with 14 bases remaining between them. Germline lookup yields CDR1 SGHRS and CDR2 YFSETQ. In DNA, the CDR3 is TGCGCCAGCAGCTTGGATCCTAGCGAGGGGAATGAGCAGTTCTTC. Protein: CASSLDPSEGNEQFF.